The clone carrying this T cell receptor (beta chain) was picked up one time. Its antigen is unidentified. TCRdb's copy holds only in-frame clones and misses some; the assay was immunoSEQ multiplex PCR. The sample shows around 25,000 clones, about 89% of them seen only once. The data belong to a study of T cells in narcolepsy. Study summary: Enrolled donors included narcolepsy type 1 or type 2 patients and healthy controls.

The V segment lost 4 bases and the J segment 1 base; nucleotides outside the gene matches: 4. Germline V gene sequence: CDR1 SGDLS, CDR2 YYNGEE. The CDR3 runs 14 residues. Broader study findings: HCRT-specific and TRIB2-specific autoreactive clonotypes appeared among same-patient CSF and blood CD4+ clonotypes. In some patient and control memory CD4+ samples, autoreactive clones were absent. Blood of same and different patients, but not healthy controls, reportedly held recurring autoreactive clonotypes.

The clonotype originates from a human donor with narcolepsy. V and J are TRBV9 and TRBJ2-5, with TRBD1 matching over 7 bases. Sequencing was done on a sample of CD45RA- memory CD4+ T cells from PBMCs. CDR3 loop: CASSIGTVQETQYF. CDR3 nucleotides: TGTGCCAGCAGCATCGGGACAGTCCAAGAGACCCAGTACTTC.